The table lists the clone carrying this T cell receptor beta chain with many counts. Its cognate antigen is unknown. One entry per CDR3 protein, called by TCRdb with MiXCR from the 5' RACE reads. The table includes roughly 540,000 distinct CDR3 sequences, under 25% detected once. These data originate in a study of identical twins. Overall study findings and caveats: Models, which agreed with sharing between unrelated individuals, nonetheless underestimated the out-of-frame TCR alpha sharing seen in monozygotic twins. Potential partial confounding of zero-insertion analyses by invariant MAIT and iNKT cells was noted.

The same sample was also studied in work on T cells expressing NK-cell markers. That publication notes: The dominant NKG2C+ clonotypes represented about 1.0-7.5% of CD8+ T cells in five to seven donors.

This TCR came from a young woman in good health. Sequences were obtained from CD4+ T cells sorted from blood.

CDR3 coding DNA: TGCAGCGTTGAAGATCTACTCAGCTCCTACAATGAGCAGTTCTTC. Residues: CSVEDLLSSYNEQFF. The chain employs TRBV29-1 and TRBJ2-1; no reliable D call. The CDR3 has 15 residues. Trimming left V 0 bases short and J 0 bases short, with 9 bases between. Germline CDR1 reads SQVTM; CDR2 reads ANQGSEA.